The rows below give T cell receptor beta chains drawn from one sample of a study of T cell changes during pregnancy in multiple sclerosis. TCRdb's copy holds only in-frame clones and misses some; the assay was immunoSEQ multiplex PCR. The sample yields about 45,000 clones, 95% to 97% seen once. Source: peripheral blood, taken in the second trimester of pregnancy. The origin of the receptors is a female donor with multiple sclerosis, enrolled in a pregnancy study. The CDR3 runs from the conserved cysteine through the conserved F or W. Each record gives: CDR3 protein, V gene, J gene.

CDR3aa: CASSVPGRRVNYEQYF
v_gene: TRBV7-2
j_gene: TRBJ2-7

CDR3aa: CASSIQGNTEAFF
v_gene: TRBV2
j_gene: TRBJ1-1

CDR3aa: CASSSQTVSGNTIYF
v_gene: TRBV28
j_gene: TRBJ1-3

CDR3aa: CASSYSTGGYGYTF
v_gene: TRBV6-5
j_gene: TRBJ1-2

CDR3aa: CASSRLGNTGELFF
v_gene: TRBV7-9
j_gene: TRBJ2-2

CDR3aa: CASSQHRSGDTGELFF
v_gene: TRBV27
j_gene: TRBJ2-2

CDR3aa: CASSSTDRVGYQPQHF
v_gene: TRBV2
j_gene: TRBJ1-5

CDR3aa: CASSLYGQGFSSVAQETQYF
v_gene: TRBV5-1
j_gene: TRBJ2-5

CDR3aa: CAISEGVHNQPQHF
v_gene: TRBV10-3
j_gene: TRBJ1-5

CDR3aa: CAISGIWEQPPNTQYF
v_gene: TRBV10-3
j_gene: TRBJ2-3

CDR3aa: CASRRGGANTGELFF
v_gene: TRBV27
j_gene: TRBJ2-2

CDR3aa: CAIAPREDYGYTF
v_gene: TRBV10-3
j_gene: TRBJ1-2

CDR3aa: CASRIRGRVETQYF
v_gene: TRBV7-8
j_gene: TRBJ2-5

CDR3aa: CASSLRPGGTEAFF
v_gene: TRBV7-6
j_gene: TRBJ1-1

CDR3aa: CASSQDKGDSTGELFF
v_gene: TRBV4-2
j_gene: TRBJ2-2

CDR3aa: CSVDPKDSTDTEAFF
v_gene: TRBV29-1
j_gene: TRBJ1-1

CDR3aa: CASSHQGAGNTIYF
v_gene: TRBV9
j_gene: TRBJ1-3